This T cell receptor (beta chain) was documented in a study of patients and donors after allogeneic stem cell transplantation. TCRdb re-called the RT-PCR reads through MiXCR, storing one row per CDR3 protein. The sample records 70,000 to 95,000 distinct CDR3 sequences, approximately 5.2% being singletons. Germline CDR1 reads MNHEY; CDR2 reads SMNVEV (reference sequence). V lost 2 bases and J lost 2, with 9 bases in between. The CDR3 covers 14 residues. The chain joins TRBV27 to TRBJ1-1, with D hard to call. The receptor was derived from a human donor who was either an allogeneic HSCT recipient or a stem cell or donor lymphocyte infusion donor (not recorded which). It is not recorded whose cells these are; they may come from a transplant donor. Sequenced material: blood, either unsorted or a sorted T cell fraction (not recorded which). CDR3 in DNA: TGTGCCAGCAGTTTAGAACATACCAACACTGAAGCTTTCTTT. The encoded protein is CASSLEHTNTEAFF.